The 18 T cell receptor beta chains reported below all come from one sample, sequenced in a study of shared clonotypes between healthy human individuals. Produced via immunoSEQ multiplex PCR; TCRdb's table is partial and in-frame only. The profile shows just over 2,000,000 clones, 85% to 95% of them singletons. What was sequenced was naive CD4+ T cells sorted from blood. As for subset: CD45RA+ positively selected. The receptors were sampled from a man between 18 and 29 years old in good health.

This clone was observed a handful of times. The chain carries TRBV7-9 and TRBJ1-6, with D possibly TRBD1 on 6 matching bases. This CDR3 has 14 amino acids. Trimming stripped 2 bases from V and 7 bases from J, with 9 bases between. In germline, CDR1 is SEHNR, CDR2 FQNEAQ (reference sequence). The CDR3 sequence is CASSLKQGNSPLHF. CDR3 coding DNA: TGTGCCAGCAGCTTAAAACAGGGAAATTCACCCCTCCACTTT.

The chain employs TRBV7-3 and TRBJ2-2; 8 bases fit TRBD1. Per the germline V gene, CDR1 is SGHTA and CDR2 is FQGTGA. This CDR3 spans 15 amino acids. After removal of 4 bases from V and 1 base from J, the junction contained 2 bases not matched to a gene. The CDR3 is CASSSGGMNTGELFF. CDR3 bases: TGTGCCAGCAGCTCAGGGGGCATGAACACCGGGGAGCTGTTTTTT.

This clone was detected only once. The chain combines TRBV6-6 with TRBJ1-4; TRBD1 matches at 7 bases. The CDR3 is 15 amino acids. Germline CDR1 reads MNHNY; CDR2 reads SVGAGI (reference sequence). The V gene end was trimmed by 1 base and the J gene end by 3 bases; junction bases not matched to a gene: 2. Written as DNA, the CDR3 is TGTGCCAGCAGTTACTACCAGGGGGCTAATGAAAAACTGTTTTTT. It translates to CASSYYQGANEKLFF.

This clone appeared once. The chain links TRBV20-1 to TRBJ2-3; D is perhaps TRBD2 (5 bases). The CDR3 consists of 11 residues. The germline V and J ends were trimmed by 4 bases and 13 bases, with 15 bases remaining between them. CDR1 and CDR2 from the germline V gene are DFQATT and SNEGSKA (reference sequence). CDR3 DNA sequence: TGCAGTGCTACAGTAACCGGGATGAAGTATTTT. Protein: CSATVTGMKYF.

The chain is built from TRBV9 and TRBJ1-6; 7 bases are shared with TRBD1. Germline CDR1 and CDR2: SGDLS and YYNGEE. Germline trimming cut 0 bases from V and 8 bases from J; bases unmatched to any gene: 5. The CDR3 runs 15 residues. CDR3 residues: CASSVVTGLDSPLHF. The CDR3 coding sequence is TGTGCCAGCAGCGTAGTGACAGGGTTAGATTCACCCCTCCACTTT.

This rearrangement joins TRBV5-1 to TRBJ2-3; no definite D call. Germline assignment: CDR1 SGHRS and CDR2 YFSETQ. This CDR3 has 13 amino acids. Deletions cut 0 bases from V and 8 bases from J, with 10 bases between. The CDR3 DNA is TGCGCCAGCAGCTTGGAACAGCTGGGTACGCAGTATTTT. Protein product: CASSLEQLGTQYF.

This clone was observed a single time. The J gene is TRBJ2-3, the V gene TRBV18; D may correspond to TRBD1 or TRBD2 (5 bases each). The CDR3 has 17 amino acids. V was clipped by 4 bases and J by 0 bases, with 17 bases between them. Germline V lookup: CDR1 KGHSH, CDR2 LQKENI. CDR3 DNA sequence: TGTGCCAGCTCACGAACCTCCGGGACCAGAAGCACAGATACGCAGTATTTT. Translated: CASSRTSGTRSTDTQYF.

The J gene is TRBJ1-1, the V gene TRBV19; TRBD1 aligns across 8 bases. The germline V gene encodes CDR1 LNHDA and CDR2 SQIVND (reference sequence). This CDR3 contains 14 residues. The V gene end was trimmed by 7 bases and the J gene end by 1 base; junction bases not matched to a gene: 5. CDR3 sequence (DNA): TGTGCCAGTACCCGGACAGGGCAGAACACTGAAGCTTTCTTT. Protein sequence: CASTRTGQNTEAFF. Full variable domain (remainder filled in from reference TRBV19 and TRBJ1-1): DGGITQSPKYLFRKEGQNVTLSCEQNLNHDAMYWYRQDPGQGLRLIYYSQIVNDFQKGDIAEGYSVSREKKESFPLTVTSAQKNPTAFYLCASTRTGQNTEAFFGQGTRLTVV.

Only one count was recorded for this clone. V is TRBV2 and J is TRBJ1-2, with 7 bases that match TRBD1. CDR1 and CDR2 from the germline V gene are SNHLY and FYNNEI. This CDR3 has 14 residues. V was clipped by 3 bases and J by 8 bases; unmatched bases: 9. The CDR3 spells CASSEYRDSLGYTF. CDR3 nucleotide sequence: TGTGCCAGCAGTGAGTATCGGGACAGCCTGGGCTACACCTTC.

This rearrangement joins TRBV4-1 to TRBJ2-7; D may be TRBD1 (6 bases). CDR3 size: 15 residues. Germline lookup yields CDR1 MGHRA and CDR2 YSYEKL. Trimming took off 3 bases at V and 6 bases at J, with 18 bases between the two ends. The CDR3: CASSHDGTTSPEQYF. DNA of the CDR3: TGCGCCAGCAGCCACGATGGGACAACCTCCCCCGAGCAGTACTTC.

This rearrangement joins TRBV5-6 to TRBJ1-1; TRBD1 aligns across 7 bases. Germline V gene lookup returns CDR1 SGHDT and CDR2 YYEEEE. The CDR3 sequence is 19 residues long. The V gene end was trimmed by 0 bases and the J gene end by 2 bases; junction bases not matched to a gene: 16. For the CDR3, the DNA is TGTGCCAGCAGCTTGGGGATATTCCGGGACAGCCCTACTAACACTGAAGCTTTCTTT. Amino acids: CASSLGIFRDSPTNTEAFF.

V and J are TRBV2 and TRBJ1-2; TRBD1 matches at 7 bases. CDR3 length: 15 amino acids. The ends lost 3 bases at V and 6 bases at J; junction bases unmatched: 10. The germline CDR1 and CDR2 sequences are SNHLY and FYNNEI. The CDR3 DNA is TGTGCCAGCAGTGATCGGGACAGCTATCGGGATGGCTACACCTTC. Protein sequence: CASSDRDSYRDGYTF.

V usage is TRBV6-1 and J usage is TRBJ1-5, with TRBD1 matching 10 bases. Germline values: CDR1 MNHNS, CDR2 SASEGT. The CDR3 extends over 12 amino acids. The J segment lost 16 bases and the V segment lost 4 bases, leaving 7 bases of the junction unmatched. The CDR3 sequence: CASSAPGQGIHF. The CDR3 DNA reads TGTGCCAGCAGTGCCCCGGGACAGGGGATTCATTTT.

The J gene is TRBJ2-1, the V gene TRBV20-1, with D possibly being TRBD2 (6 bases). This CDR3 is 11 amino acids long. The germline V and J ends were trimmed by 3 bases and 9 bases, with 9 bases remaining between them. Germline loops: CDR1 DFQATT, CDR2 SNEGSKA (reference sequence). The CDR3 here is CSASGGSEQFF. CDR3 nucleotide sequence: TGCAGTGCTAGTGGAGGGAGTGAGCAGTTCTTC.

The rearrangement links TRBV9 to TRBJ2-1; 7 nucleotides match TRBD2. The germline gives CDR1 SGDLS, CDR2 YYNGEE. The CDR3 extends over 16 amino acids. J lost 3 bases, V lost 1 base, and 7 bases had no gene match. In DNA form, the CDR3 reads TGTGCCAGCAGCGTATCGGGGAGGGGAAACTACAATGAGCAGTTCTTC. Its protein product is CASSVSGRGNYNEQFF.

This chain joins TRBV19 and TRBJ2-3; 10 bases line up with TRBD2. Germline lookup yields CDR1 LNHDA and CDR2 SQIVND (reference sequence). The trim removed 3 bases at V and 5 bases at J, leaving 8 bases unmatched. The CDR3 covers 16 residues. The CDR3 is CASSIGLAGVKDTQYF. The CDR3 nucleotides are TGTGCCAGTAGTATCGGCCTAGCGGGAGTTAAAGATACGCAGTATTTT.

The chain links TRBV4-1 to TRBJ2-5; 12 bases agree with TRBD2. The J segment lost 5 bases and the V segment lost 0 bases, leaving 4 bases of the junction unmatched. The CDR3 contains 16 residues. Germline values: CDR1 MGHRA, CDR2 YSYEKL. Here the CDR3 DNA reads TGCGCCAGCAGCCAAGATCTAGCGGGGGGGAGGGAGACCCAGTACTTC. Translated, it gives CASSQDLAGGRETQYF.

The chain links TRBV5-1 to TRBJ2-7; 10 nucleotides align to TRBD1. Germline lookup yields CDR1 SGHRS and CDR2 YFSETQ. V lost 4 bases and J lost 5; bases outside the gene matches: 9. CDR3 length equals 15 residues. CDR3 coding DNA: TGCGCCAGCAGCCGTGGACAGGGGGTTAGCGACGAGCAGTACTTC. Translation: CASSRGQGVSDEQYF.